The next 10 T cell receptor beta chains were all read from a single sample in a study of Ad26.COV2.S vaccination and SARS-CoV-2 variants (dated by TCRdb to 2020 to 2023). Receptor libraries were prepared by the immunoSEQ multiplex PCR assay. Sourced from immuneACCESS, this table was stored by TCRdb with only in-frame sequences that have V and J called. A share of the clones is absent; for the studies checked, an unresolved V gene accounts for under half, and the remainder has no known explanation. Within this sample are roughly 270,000 clones, with approximately 89% of them counted one time only. The ten largest clonotypes hold approximately 3.3% of the sample. The treatment or condition label corresponds to: around 19 received Ad26.COV2.S at low or high dose, single or two shots; 5 received placebo; per-sample allocation not given. Repertoires of vaccine and placebo recipients were sequenced from samples taken on day 63 after the first injection.

Sequences were derived from peripheral blood, sampled in a trial of Ad26.COV2.S vaccine versus placebo. These receptors originate from a person between 18 and 60 years old who received the Ad26.COV2.S COVID-19 vaccine or a placebo.

The rearrangement joins TRBV5-1 to TRBJ2-1; D might be TRBD2 (5 bases). Germline values: CDR1 SGHRS, CDR2 YFSETQ. With 1 base removed from V and 2 bases from J, the gap between germline ends came to 10 bases. This CDR3 comprises 15 residues. The CDR3 loop is CASSLRGIPYNEQFF. In nucleotides, the CDR3 is TGCGCCAGCAGCTTGCGAGGGATTCCCTACAATGAGCAGTTCTTC. Based on the CDR3 plus reference TRBV5-1 and TRBJ2-1, the full variable domain is KAGVTQTPRYLIKTRGQQVTLSCSPISGHRSVSWYQQTPGQGLQFLFEYFSETQRNKGNFPGRFSGRQFSNSRSEMNVSTLELGDSALYLCASSLRGIPYNEQFFGPGTRLTVL.

This chain uses TRBV30 with TRBJ1-1; D possibly corresponds to TRBD1 (5 bases). This CDR3 has 13 amino acids. Germline assignment: CDR1 GTSNPN and CDR2 SVGIG (reference sequence). Trimming took 3 bases from V and 1 from J, leaving 9 bases between them. The CDR3: CAWRGVGNTEAFF. The CDR3, as DNA: TGTGCCTGGAGAGGGGTCGGGAACACTGAAGCTTTCTTT.

The chain recombines TRBV20-1 with TRBJ1-2; D uncertain. V lost 3 bases and J lost 6, with 11 bases in between. This CDR3 spans 12 amino acids. The germline gives CDR1 DFQATT, CDR2 SNEGSKA (reference sequence). The CDR3 is CSASRGRDGYTF. CDR3 DNA sequence: TGCAGTGCTAGTAGAGGGAGGGATGGCTACACCTTC.

The chain combines TRBV19 with TRBJ1-1, with a possible D match to TRBD1 (6 bases). CDR3 length equals 16 residues. V was shortened by 4 bases and J by 4 bases, with 19 bases between the two germline ends. Per the germline V gene, CDR1 is LNHDA and CDR2 is SQIVND (reference sequence). The CDR3: CASSKVRGAVGTEAFF. CDR3 DNA sequence: TGTGCCAGTAGTAAAGTAAGGGGGGCGGTTGGCACTGAAGCTTTCTTT.

The chain couples TRBV18 to TRBJ1-1; D gene unclear. The germline V gene has CDR1 KGHSH and CDR2 LQKENI. This CDR3 has 12 residues. Deletions cut 8 bases from V and 4 bases from J, with 11 bases between. CDR3: CASRREGTEAFF. CDR3 DNA sequence: TGTGCCAGCCGTAGAGAGGGCACTGAAGCTTTCTTT.

The chain has TRBV5-4 and TRBJ1-2, with 7 bases that match TRBD1. This CDR3 spans 14 amino acids. V dropped 5 bases and J dropped 2; count of bases not matched to a gene: 6. Germline assignment: CDR1 SGHNT and CDR2 YYREEE (reference sequence). The CDR3 is CASRRAGGNYGYTF. In DNA form, the CDR3 reads TGTGCCAGCAGACGAGCAGGGGGGAACTATGGCTACACCTTC.

This chain links TRBV2 with TRBJ1-6; D is possibly TRBD1 (6 bases). From germline, CDR1 is SNHLY and CDR2 FYNNEI. V was cut by 8 bases and J by 9 bases, with 17 bases left in between. This CDR3 has 14 amino acids. This chain's CDR3 is CASQDLRGGSPLHF. In nucleotides, the CDR3 is TGTGCCAGCCAGGACCTTCGAGGGGGTTCACCCCTCCACTTT.

As DNA, the CDR3 is TGTGCCAGCAGCTTAAGCTCGCACAAAGGGTTTTCTCTACACACCTTC. This codes for CASSLSSHKGFSLHTF. V gene TRBV7-8 combines with J gene TRBJ1-2, with no clear D. Looked up from germline, CDR1 is SGHVS and CDR2 is FQNEAQ. The ends were cut back, 2 bases at V and 12 bases at J, with 25 bases in the middle. The CDR3 consists of 16 residues.

The gene calls are TRBV24-1 and TRBJ2-3; tentatively, D is TRBD1 or TRBD2 (6 bases each). Germline lookup yields CDR1 KGHDR and CDR2 SFDVKD. With 2 bases removed from V and 5 bases from J, the gap between germline ends came to 10 bases. The CDR3 length is 14 residues. CDR3 residues: CATSDSGAVDTQYF. CDR3 in DNA: TGTGCCACCAGTGATTCGGGGGCGGTAGATACGCAGTATTTT.

This chain links TRBV27 with TRBJ2-2, with TRBD1 identical over 8 bases. The germline V gene has CDR1 MNHEY and CDR2 SMNVEV (reference sequence). The CDR3 extends over 15 amino acids. The J segment lost 6 bases and the V segment lost 8 bases, leaving 11 bases of the junction unmatched. The CDR3 spells CASLPRGTGAGELFF. The CDR3 region has the DNA TGTGCCAGCTTGCCCCGCGGGACAGGCGCCGGGGAGCTGTTTTTT.